Following are 30 T cell receptor beta chains from one sample sequenced in a study of blood T cells in healthy people across ages. For the second PCR, which ran for 7 to 11 cycles, a sample-barcoded 5' primer and a J-beta primer mix were used. TCRdb reprocessed the 5' RACE reads with MiXCR, giving one entry per CDR3 protein. The table includes 600,000 or so distinct CDR3 sequences, about 45% detected once. Sequenced: blood. Every receptor here comes from an older man in good health.

This clonotype was recorded at least ten times. The chain links TRBV29-1 to TRBJ2-1; D ambiguous. The CDR3 has 15 amino acids. V lost 1 base, J lost 4 bases, and 14 bases lay in between. Germline V lookup: CDR1 SQVTM, CDR2 ANQGSEA. The CDR3 DNA reads as TGCAGCGTTGAAGGCGGACCCAATAGTTACAATGAGCAGTTCTTC. It codes for CSVEGGPNSYNEQFF.

This clonotype was seen a few times. The chain couples TRBV4-3 to TRBJ1-4, with D maybe TRBD1 (6 bases). Germline assignment: CDR1 LGHNA and CDR2 YSLEER. Trimming removed 5 bases at V and 4 bases at J, with 14 bases between. The CDR3 extends over 15 amino acids. CDR3 sequence (DNA): TGCGCCAGCAGCAGCCGACAGGTGAATAATGAAAAACTGTTTTTT. Translating it yields CASSSRQVNNEKLFF.

The V call is TRBV19, the J call TRBJ1-5; unclear D gene. The CDR3 loop spans 12 amino acids. Per germline, CDR1 LNHDA and CDR2 SQIVND (reference sequence). The ends were cut back, 6 bases at V and 7 bases at J, with 10 bases in the middle. In nucleotides, the CDR3 is TGTGCCAGTAGCCTAATTCAACAGCCCCAGCATTTT. Translating it yields CASSLIQQPQHF. The complete variable domain, with remaining parts taken from reference TRBV19 and TRBJ1-5, reads DGGITQSPKYLFRKEGQNVTLSCEQNLNHDAMYWYRQDPGQGLRLIYYSQIVNDFQKGDIAEGYSVSREKKESFPLTVTSAQKNPTAFYLCASSLIQQPQHFGDGTRLSIL.

This chain connects TRBV29-1 to TRBJ1-1; no clear D gene. Germline CDR1 and CDR2: SQVTM and ANQGSEA. V gave up 4 bases and J gave up 3 bases, with 12 bases separating them. CDR3 length: 13 residues. The CDR3 nucleotides are TGCAGCGTTGGCAGCCCATCGGACACTGAAGCTTTCTTT. It specifies CSVGSPSDTEAFF.

This clonotype has more than one count but fewer than ten. This chain links TRBV9 with TRBJ2-3; D not resolved. The CDR3 covers 14 residues. The germline V gene has CDR1 SGDLS and CDR2 YYNGEE. Trimming took off 0 bases at V and 8 bases at J, with 13 bases between the two ends. CDR3 coding DNA: TGTGCCAGCAGCGTAGAGGGATCCTTGGGTACGCAGTATTTT. This codes for CASSVEGSLGTQYF.

The rearrangement uses TRBV27 and TRBJ2-1; the match to TRBD2 covers 13 bases. This CDR3 spans 16 amino acids. The junction had 14 bases not matched to a gene; V was cut back by 5 bases and J by 13 bases. Germline assignment: CDR1 MNHEY and CDR2 SMNVEV (reference sequence). This CDR3 is CASSTRTSGSPRQQFF. CDR3 DNA sequence: TGTGCCAGCAGTACCAGGACTAGCGGGAGTCCCAGGCAACAGTTCTTC.

In this sample, this clonotype turned up a few times. This sequence joins TRBV20-1 and TRBJ2-7; possibly TRBD1 or TRBD2 for D (5 bases each). The CDR3 length is 15 residues. Germline values: CDR1 DFQATT, CDR2 SNEGSKA (reference sequence). DNA for the CDR3: TGCAGCCCCCGGATCCTACTGAGGGGTACCTACGAGCAGTACTTC. As protein: CSPRILLRGTYEQYF.

The rearrangement joins TRBV5-1 to TRBJ2-2; either TRBD1 or TRBD2 may fit D (5 bases each). Germline V gene data show CDR1 as SGHRS and CDR2 as YFSETQ. The CDR3 is 15 residues long. Trimming removed 1 base at V and 8 bases at J, with 15 bases between. The CDR3 nucleotides read TGCGCCAGCAGCTTGAGGGGACGCGAGGGTGGGGAGCTGTTTTTT. Protein sequence: CASSLRGREGGELFF.

This clonotype was found a few times. This chain joins TRBV6-6 and TRBJ1-5; D gene uncertain. The V end was cut by 4 bases, the J end by 1 base, with 8 bases between. Germline CDR1 MNHNY, CDR2 SVGAGI (reference sequence). There are 14 residues in the CDR3. The CDR3 region has the DNA TGTGCCAGCAGTTTCGGTAACAGCAATCAGCCCCAGCATTTT. This sequence encodes CASSFGNSNQPQHF.

This clonotype has just one count. CDR3 region: CASSLGQGNTQYF. CDR3 in DNA: TGTGCCAGCAGCCTGGGACAGGGAAATACGCAGTATTTT. V gene TRBV7-2 combines with J gene TRBJ2-3, with 9 bases lining up with TRBD1. J was trimmed by 7 bases and V by 5 bases; bases with no gene match: 4. This CDR3 contains 13 residues. Germline V gene lookup returns CDR1 SGHTA and CDR2 FQGNSA.

J is TRBJ2-2 and V is TRBV4-2, with a weak D call TRBD1 (5 bases). With 0 bases removed from V and 4 bases from J, the gap between germline ends came to 15 bases. Per germline, CDR1 LGHNA and CDR2 YNFKEQ. The CDR3 runs 17 residues. CDR3 coding DNA: TGTGCCAGCAGCCAAGATGCCAGGGCCCCCACCACCGGGGAGCTGTTTTTT. This translates into CASSQDARAPTTGELFF.

This chain links TRBV3-1 with TRBJ1-1, with D tentatively TRBD1 (6 bases). Germline-derived CDR1 and CDR2 are LGHDT and YNNKEL (reference sequence). Trimming left V 4 bases short and J 5 bases short, with 17 bases between. This CDR3 comprises 15 residues. The CDR3 here is CASSPPGDIKTEAFF. In DNA form, the CDR3 reads TGTGCCAGCAGCCCCCCCGGGGACATCAAAACTGAAGCTTTCTTT.

This clonotype has just a few counts. The chain joins TRBV28 to TRBJ2-7, with D possibly matching TRBD1 (6 bases). V lost 5 bases to trimming and J lost 11 bases, with 16 bases between them. Per the germline V gene, CDR1 is MDHEN and CDR2 is SYDVKM. The CDR3 length is 12 residues. The CDR3 bases are TGTGCCAGCAGTCCTAGGAACAGGGTAGAGTACTTC. Translated, it gives CASSPRNRVEYF.

The chain links TRBV7-9 to TRBJ1-2, with TRBD1 matching 12 bases. This CDR3 is 17 amino acids long. Germline V CDR1 and CDR2: SEHNR, FQNEAQ (reference sequence). The trim removed 5 bases at V and 3 bases at J, leaving 10 bases unmatched. CDR3 bases: TGTGCCAGCAGCCCAGAACGGGACAGGGGGCATCACTATGGCTACACCTTC. Translating gives CASSPERDRGHHYGYTF.

The chain carries TRBV7-2 and TRBJ1-3; TRBD1 is a possible D gene (5 bases). The V gene's germline CDR1 is SGHTA and CDR2 FQGNSA. V lost 5 bases, J lost 4 bases, and 15 bases lay in between. The CDR3 totals 15 residues. CDR3 sequence (DNA): TGTGCCAGCAGCCCGGGGGGGGACGGGGGAAACACCATATATTTT. It is translated as CASSPGGDGGNTIYF.

The J gene is TRBJ1-1, the V gene TRBV20-1; D might be TRBD1 (5 bases). CDR1 and CDR2 (germline): DFQATT, SNEGSKA (reference sequence). The CDR3 spans 12 residues. Trimming took off 5 bases at V and 3 bases at J, with 10 bases between the two ends. The CDR3 DNA reads as TGCAGTGCTCTTTCCAGGGACACTGAAGCTTTCTTT. Encoded protein: CSALSRDTEAFF.

A single count supports this clonotype. The genes are TRBV7-9 and TRBJ1-2, with unresolved D. The V end lost 1 base, the J end lost 4 bases, and 10 bases lay between the germline ends. There are 14 residues in the CDR3. Germline V gives CDR1 SEHNR, CDR2 FQNEAQ (reference sequence). The CDR3 DNA is TGTGCCAGCAGCTTAGATGAGGCGGTCTATGGCTACACCTTC. Translating gives CASSLDEAVYGYTF.

This rearrangement joins TRBV7-9 to TRBJ2-3; 8 bases are a match to TRBD1. The CDR3 is 15 residues long. CDR1 SEHNR and CDR2 FQNEAQ come from the germline V gene (reference sequence). J lost 2 bases, V lost 7 bases, and 8 bases had no gene match. In DNA form, the CDR3 reads TGTGCCAGCACGGACAGGGTAGTTTTCACAGATACGCAGTATTTT. Translation: CASTDRVVFTDTQYF.

This clonotype was counted between two and nine times. The V gene is TRBV9, the J gene TRBJ2-7; 7 nucleotides align to TRBD1. Germline V CDR1 and CDR2: SGDLS, YYNGEE. The CDR3 totals 15 residues. Trimming removed 4 bases from V and 0 bases from J; junction bases left unmatched: 7. CDR3: CASSPRDSHSYEQYF. The CDR3 DNA follows: TGTGCCAGCAGCCCCCGGGACAGCCACTCCTACGAGCAGTACTTC.

The CDR3 is CASSLASGGVYNEQFF. CDR3 nucleotide sequence: TGTGCCAGCAGCTTAGCGTCGGGGGGGGTATACAATGAGCAGTTCTTC. The J gene is TRBJ2-1, the V gene TRBV7-9, with 8 nucleotides matching TRBD2. Germline-derived CDR1 and CDR2 are SEHNR and FQNEAQ (reference sequence). The length of the CDR3 is 16 residues. The J segment lost 4 bases and the V segment lost 0 bases, leaving 5 bases of the junction unmatched.

The chain joins TRBV20-1 to TRBJ1-6, with D possibly TRBD1 on 5 matching bases. Germline V gene data show CDR1 as DFQATT and CDR2 as SNEGSKA (reference sequence). The CDR3 extends over 12 amino acids. Trimming took off 8 bases at V and 14 bases at J, with 19 bases between the two ends. CDR3 in amino acids: CSTTGRSLTLHF. In DNA form, the CDR3 reads TGCAGTACAACAGGACGGTCTCTAACCCTCCACTTT.

Details on this clonotype: A much larger clone sits a single nucleotide away, making a read error possible. This chain uses TRBV7-8 with TRBJ2-1; the D gene is possibly TRBD2 (6 bases). V was pared by 7 bases and J by 5 bases, with 21 bases between. The CDR3 spans 16 residues. CDR1 and CDR2 from the germline V gene are SGHVS and FQNEAQ. The CDR3 DNA follows: TGTGCCAGCACCAGTGTCGCGGACTATTGGCACAATGAGCAGTTCTTC. It yields the protein CASTSVADYWHNEQFF.

This clonotype was detected a few times. This rearrangement joins TRBV7-9 to TRBJ2-7, with 8 positions matching TRBD1. Germline V lookup: CDR1 SEHNR, CDR2 FQNEAQ (reference sequence). After removal of 1 base from V and 3 bases from J, the junction contained 8 bases not matched to a gene. The CDR3 covers 16 residues. CDR3 nucleotide sequence: TGTGCCAGCAGCTTAGGGACAGGGTACCTCGGCTACGAGCAGTACTTC. Its protein product is CASSLGTGYLGYEQYF.

The genes are TRBV7-2 and TRBJ2-1; D is undetermined. With the DNA end fitting TRBJ2-7 better, the J assignment may be wrong. This CDR3 is built from 15 residues. Germline V lookup: CDR1 SGHTA, CDR2 FQGNSA. Written as DNA, the CDR3 is TGTGCCAGCAGCTTAAGGTCTAGGGAATACAATGAGCAGTACTTC. This codes for CASSLRSREYNEQYF.

The chain combines TRBV7-2 with TRBJ2-7, with 13 positions matching TRBD2. The J call is uncertain, as TRBJ2-5 better fits the DNA end. The CDR3 runs 15 residues. Germline V gene lookup returns CDR1 SGHTA and CDR2 FQGNSA. CDR3 residues: CASSPRLAGGETQYF. The CDR3 nucleotides are TGTGCCAGCAGCCCAAGACTAGCGGGGGGAGAGACCCAGTACTTC.

The table lists this clonotype with many counts. The rearrangement joins TRBV29-1 to TRBJ2-1; 7 bases agree with TRBD2. The CDR3 runs to 12 residues. V lost 4 bases to trimming and J lost 5 bases; unmatched junction nucleotides: 2. The germline V gene encodes CDR1 SQVTM and CDR2 ANQGSEA. The DNA for the CDR3 is TGCAGCGTTGGGGAGGGAAACAATGAGCAGTTCTTC. Translating gives CSVGEGNNEQFF.

This clonotype was picked up a small number of times. The rearrangement joins TRBV20-1 to TRBJ2-1; the match to TRBD2 covers 8 bases. V was clipped by 6 bases and J by 8 bases; unmatched bases: 12. The CDR3 loop spans 14 amino acids. CDR1 and CDR2 from the germline V gene are DFQATT and SNEGSKA (reference sequence). In nucleotides, the CDR3 is TGCAGTGCGGTTACCGGGACTAGTGTCTATGAGCAGTTCTTC. The encoded protein is CSAVTGTSVYEQFF.

Comment on this clonotype: The germline gene is not matched at one end of the junction; a read error may be the cause. The rearrangement links TRBV4-3 to TRBJ2-4; 9 nucleotides line up with TRBD2. CDR1 and CDR2 from the germline V gene are LGHNA and YSLEER. The CDR3 is 17 residues long. DNA for the CDR3: TGCGCCGGCAGCCAAGACATGACTAGCGGTCGCAAAAACATTCAGTACTTC. As protein: CAGSQDMTSGRKNIQYF.

The chain couples TRBV7-2 to TRBJ2-3; 9 nucleotides agree with TRBD2. The germline gives CDR1 SGHTA, CDR2 FQGNSA. The CDR3 covers 15 residues. Trimming at V came to 5 bases and at J to 2 bases, leaving 5 bases not matched to a gene. CDR3 sequence (DNA): TGTGCCAGCAGCCTGACTAGCGGATACACAGATACGCAGTATTTT. Translating it yields CASSLTSGYTDTQYF.

The chain recombines TRBV28 with TRBJ2-6, with D perhaps TRBD1 or TRBD2 (5 bases each). Germline lookup yields CDR1 MDHEN and CDR2 SYDVKM. The CDR3 has 15 residues. V dropped 8 bases and J dropped 1 base, with 12 bases sitting between them. The CDR3 here is CASGDDLSGANVLTF. In DNA, the CDR3 is TGTGCCAGCGGGGACGATCTTTCTGGGGCCAACGTCCTGACTTTC. Combining the CDR3 with reference TRBV28 and TRBJ2-6 gives the whole variable domain DVKVTQSSRYLVKRTGEKVFLECVQDMDHENMFWYRQDPGLGLRLIYFSYDVKMKEKGDIPEGYSVSREKKERFSLILESASTNQTSMYLCASGDDLSGANVLTFGAGSRLTVL.